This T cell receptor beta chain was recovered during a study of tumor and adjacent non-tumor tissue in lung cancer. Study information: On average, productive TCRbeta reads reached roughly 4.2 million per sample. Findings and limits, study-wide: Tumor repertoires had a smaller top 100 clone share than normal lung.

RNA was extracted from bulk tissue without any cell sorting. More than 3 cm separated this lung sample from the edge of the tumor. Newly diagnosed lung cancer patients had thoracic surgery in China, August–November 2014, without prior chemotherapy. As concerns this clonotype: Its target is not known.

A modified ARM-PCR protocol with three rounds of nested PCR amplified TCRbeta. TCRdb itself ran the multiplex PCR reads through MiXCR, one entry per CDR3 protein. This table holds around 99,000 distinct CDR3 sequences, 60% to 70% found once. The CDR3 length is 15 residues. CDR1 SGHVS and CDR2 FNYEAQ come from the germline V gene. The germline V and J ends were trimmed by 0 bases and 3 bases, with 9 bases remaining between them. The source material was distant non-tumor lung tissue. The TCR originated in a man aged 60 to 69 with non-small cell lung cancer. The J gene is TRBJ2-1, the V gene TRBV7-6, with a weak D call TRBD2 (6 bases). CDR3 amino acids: CASSLAEGIYNEQFF. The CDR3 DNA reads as TGTGCCAGCAGCTTAGCGGAGGGAATCTACAATGAGCAGTTCTTC.